This TCR beta chain comes out of a study of T-cell reconstitution after alpha-beta-depleted transplantation in children. Preparation of the TCRbeta library used unique molecular identifiers. TCRdb fed the PCR reads into MiXCR, producing one record per CDR3 protein. Found here are roughly 570,000 distinct CDR3 sequences, more than 20% of them singletons; the top ten hold 30% to 40%. Overall study findings and caveats: Alpha-beta T cells present about two months after transplant were reported to originate from several hundred expanded graft clones. In some patients, recipient T cells and intrathymic progenitors surviving conditioning explained high day-60 diversity. Diversity and T-cell counts at one year after transplant derived mostly from new T cells.

The length of the CDR3 is 14 residues. Trimming removed 3 bases from V and 0 bases from J, with 8 bases in between. Germline CDR1 and CDR2: SEHNR and FQNEAQ (reference sequence). Turning to this clonotype: The antigen is undetermined.

The chain recombines TRBV7-9 with TRBJ2-5; D is uncertain. The sequence was obtained from a boy younger than two with Wiskott-Aldrich syndrome, due to receive a stem cell transplant. The specimen comprised PBMCs, sampled before TCRalphabeta/CD19-depleted stem cell transplant. DNA of the CDR3: TGTGCCAGCAGCTTGATAGAGTACCAAGAGACCCAGTACTTC. Translated, it gives CASSLIEYQETQYF.